The 8 T cell receptor beta chains reported below all come from one sample, sequenced in a study of spatial heterogeneity in lung cancer. TCRdb passed the 5' RACE reads through MiXCR, listing each CDR3 protein once. The sample yields some 21,000 distinct CDR3 sequences, under 6.5% seen once. These receptors' antigens are unknown. Study-level findings and limits: Tumor mutation count correlated with how many alpha and beta TCRs expanded intratumorally.

This sample's time point: sample taken at primary tumor resection. The material sequenced was lung tumor tissue, taken at surgery. All receptors derive from a male donor with early-stage non-small cell lung cancer.

With respect to this clonotype: An end of the junction does not agree with germline; a read error may underlie this. V gene TRBV28 combines with J gene TRBJ1-3; 11 nucleotides align to TRBD1. From germline, CDR1 is MDHEN and CDR2 SYDVKM. CDR3 length: 22 amino acids. DNA for the CDR3: TGTGCCAGCAGTTTACCCTCCGGATCTTGGGGACAGGGGGAGCTCTGGAAAGGCACCACATATTTT. Translated, it gives CASSLPSGSWGQGELWKGTTYF. Combining the CDR3 with reference TRBV28 and TRBJ1-3 gives the whole variable domain DVKVTQSSRYLVKRTGEKVFLECVQDMDHENMFWYRQDPGLGLRLIYFSYDVKMKEKGDIPEGYSVSREKKERFSLILESASTNQTSMYLCASSLPSGSWGQGELWKGTTYFGEGSWLTVV.

This clonotype showed up many times. The chain recombines TRBV7-3 with TRBJ1-1; possible D gene TRBD1, 5 bases. Trimming left V 2 bases short and J 3 bases short, with 10 bases between. The CDR3 consists of 14 residues. Germline V CDR1 and CDR2: SGHTA, FQGTGA. CDR3 coding DNA: TGTGCCAGCAGCTTACTGGGGACGGACACTGAAGCTTTCTTT. It codes for CASSLLGTDTEAFF. Based on the CDR3 plus reference TRBV7-3 and TRBJ1-1, the full variable domain is GAGVSQTPSNKVTEKGKYVELRCDPISGHTALYWYRQSLGQGPEFLIYFQGTGAADDSGLPNDRFFAVRPEGSVSTLKIQRTERGDSAVYLCASSLLGTDTEAFFGQGTRLTVV.

This clonotype is judged medium-sized. V and J are TRBV29-1 and TRBJ1-2; D remains unclear. CDR1 SQVTM and CDR2 ANQGSEA come from the germline V gene. The CDR3 is 13 amino acids. Trimming took 5 bases from V and 8 from J, leaving 18 bases between them. The DNA of the CDR3 is TGCAGCGTTTACCATTCCGACCAACGCGGCTACACCTTC. Its protein product is CSVYHSDQRGYTF.

The sample holds a few counts of this clonotype. The rearrangement links TRBV12-3 or TRBV12-4 to TRBJ2-1; the D gene is possibly TRBD2 (6 bases). CDR3 length: 15 amino acids. The V end lost 7 bases, the J end lost 3 bases, and 16 bases lay between the germline ends. The CDR3 DNA reads TGTGCCAGCACCGCTGGGACTGGACTCTACAATGAGCAGTTCTTC. This encodes CASTAGTGLYNEQFF.

This clonotype showed up many times. The CDR3 bases are TGTGCCAGCAGTCGCGGGATCTTTAGCTCCTACGAGCAGTACTTC. Its protein is CASSRGIFSSYEQYF. This chain links TRBV28 with TRBJ2-7; a weak D match, TRBD2 (6 bases). V was clipped by 5 bases and J by 0 bases, with 14 bases between them. Looked up from germline, CDR1 is MDHEN and CDR2 is SYDVKM. The CDR3 has 15 residues.

The V and J genes are TRBV29-1 and TRBJ2-1, with D unclear. There are 14 residues in the CDR3. Trimming removed 8 bases from V and 2 bases from J, with 16 bases in between. Germline V gene data show CDR1 as SQVTM and CDR2 as ANQGSEA. The CDR3 region is CSSRTPRTYNEQFF. The CDR3 DNA follows: TGCAGCTCCCGGACCCCCCGGACCTACAATGAGCAGTTCTTC.

This clonotype was seen only a few times. The chain is built from TRBV20-1 and TRBJ2-3, with 9 nucleotides matching TRBD2. The CDR3 is made up of 16 amino acids. V dropped 0 bases and J dropped 0; count of bases not matched to a gene: 4. Germline V lookup: CDR1 DFQATT, CDR2 SNEGSKA (reference sequence). CDR3 coding DNA: TGCAGTGCTAGAGATGTAGCGGGAGCTAGCACAGATACGCAGTATTTT. Translated, it gives CSARDVAGASTDTQYF.

In this sample, this clonotype turned up many times. The chain combines TRBV29-1 with TRBJ1-2; D is possibly TRBD1 (5 bases). Germline V lookup: CDR1 SQVTM, CDR2 ANQGSEA. The CDR3 is 12 amino acids. V lost 4 bases and J lost 4, with 10 bases in between. CDR3 sequence: CSVAGQSYGYTF. CDR3 coding DNA: TGCAGCGTTGCAGGGCAGAGCTATGGCTACACCTTC.